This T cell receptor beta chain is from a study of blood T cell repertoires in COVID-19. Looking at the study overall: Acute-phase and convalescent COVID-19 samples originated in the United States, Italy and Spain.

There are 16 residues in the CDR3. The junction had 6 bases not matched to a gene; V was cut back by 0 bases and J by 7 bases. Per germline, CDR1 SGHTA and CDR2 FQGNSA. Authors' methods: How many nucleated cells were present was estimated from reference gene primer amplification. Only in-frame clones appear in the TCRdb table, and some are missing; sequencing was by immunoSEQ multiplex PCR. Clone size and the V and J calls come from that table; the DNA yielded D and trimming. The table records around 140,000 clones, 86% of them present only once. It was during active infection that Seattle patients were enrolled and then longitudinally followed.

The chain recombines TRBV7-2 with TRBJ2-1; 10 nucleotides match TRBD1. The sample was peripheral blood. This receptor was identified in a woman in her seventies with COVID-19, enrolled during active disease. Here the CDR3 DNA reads TGTGCCAGCAGCTTAGCCCCGGGACAGGGGTTTAATGAGCAGTTCTTC. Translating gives CASSLAPGQGFNEQFF.